These 22 T cell receptor beta chains were all obtained from the same sample, sequenced in a study of T cells in localized non-small cell lung cancer. Clones were sequenced by immunoSEQ multiplex PCR, and TCRdb holds only the in-frame ones, with some missing. The sample lists 14,000 to 15,000 clones; about 85% were seen once. Sample: peripheral blood, taken before any cancer treatment. The receptor source for this set is a female donor older than 55 with stage I squamous cell lung carcinoma.

This chain joins TRBV11-3 and TRBJ2-3, with a weak D call TRBD2 (5 bases). V was trimmed by 3 bases and J by 6 bases, leaving 7 bases between them. The germline gives CDR1 SGHNT, CDR2 YENEEA. This CDR3 is 12 amino acids long. CDR3 sequence: CASSLDLDTQYF. CDR3 coding DNA: TGTGCCAGCAGCTTGGACTTGGATACGCAGTATTTT.

This clone was seen a single time. The V gene is TRBV5-1, the J gene TRBJ2-1; D is uncertain. This CDR3 contains 15 residues. Germline CDR1 and CDR2: SGHRS and YFSETQ. Trimming shortened V by 2 bases and J by 1 base, and 10 bases separated the two germline ends. The DNA for the CDR3 is TGCGCCAGCAGCTTTCGGGCGGATTCCTACAATGAGCAGTTCTTC. This gives the protein CASSFRADSYNEQFF.

This chain uses TRBV25-1 with TRBJ2-7; 9 bases are shared with TRBD1. V gave up 8 bases and J gave up 1 base; unmatched junction bases: 9. Germline-derived CDR1 and CDR2 are MGHDK and SYGVNS. This CDR3 is built from 15 residues. CDR3 sequence: CASYSSGTGSYEQYF. Written as DNA, the CDR3 is TGTGCCAGCTACTCTTCCGGGACAGGGTCCTACGAGCAGTACTTC.

The chain recombines TRBV6-1 with TRBJ2-1; 8 bases match TRBD2. Losses at the gene ends were 2 bases for V and 11 bases for J; bases not matched to a gene: 5. This CDR3 region has 13 residues. The germline CDR1 and CDR2 sequences are MNHNS and SASEGT. CDR3 residues: CASSEHGTSKQFF. Written as DNA, the CDR3 is TGTGCCAGCAGTGAACACGGGACTAGTAAGCAGTTCTTC.

V gene TRBV6-5 combines with J gene TRBJ1-2; the match to TRBD1 covers 7 bases. Germline V gene lookup returns CDR1 MNHEY and CDR2 SVGAGI. V shed 0 bases, J shed 7 bases, and the junction held 11 bases outside the gene matches. This CDR3 has 16 amino acids. DNA for the CDR3: TGTGCCAGCAGTTACTCGAGCGGGGAGGGGGCTGGTGGCTACACCTTC. This gives the protein CASSYSSGEGAGGYTF.

V gene TRBV19 combines with J gene TRBJ1-5; 7 positions agree with TRBD1. Looked up from germline, CDR1 is LNHDA and CDR2 is SQIVND (reference sequence). The V segment lost 5 bases and the J segment 2 bases; nucleotides outside the gene matches: 9. This CDR3 comprises 16 residues. This CDR3 is CASSPHRGVGNQPQHF. The CDR3 DNA follows: TGTGCCAGTAGTCCCCACAGGGGCGTAGGCAATCAGCCCCAGCATTTT.

The table lists this clone with a count of one. This chain links TRBV10-3 with TRBJ2-7; tentative D call: TRBD2 (6 bases). The V end was cut by 11 bases, the J end by 6 bases, with 23 bases between. Germline V gene sequence: CDR1 ENHRY, CDR2 SYGVKD. The CDR3 sequence is 14 residues long. CDR3 sequence reads: CAAHAGTSNGEQYF. The CDR3 DNA follows: TGTGCCGCCCACGCCGGGACTTCAAATGGCGAGCAGTACTTC.

The rearrangement joins TRBV28 to TRBJ1-2; D perhaps matches TRBD1 (6 bases). The V and J ends lost 1 base and 6 bases respectively, with 15 bases between them. CDR1 and CDR2 (germline): MDHEN, SYDVKM. CDR3 length: 15 amino acids. CDR3 bases: TGTGCCAGCAGTTTATTCCAGACAGGCTTTCATGGCTACACCTTC. It codes for CASSLFQTGFHGYTF.

The CDR3 here is CASRDSGGGLNTEAFF. The CDR3 DNA reads TGCGCCAGCAGGGACTCAGGGGGCGGATTGAACACTGAAGCTTTCTTT. The chain uses TRBV10-2 and TRBJ1-1; 8 bases are a match to TRBD1. Germline trimming cut 6 bases from V and 0 bases from J; bases unmatched to any gene: 9. The CDR3 is made up of 16 amino acids. Germline assignment: CDR1 WSHSY and CDR2 SAAADI.

The CDR3 region is CASSPGQVEQYF. DNA of the CDR3: TGTGCCAGCTCACCTGGACAGGTCGAGCAGTACTTC. This sequence joins TRBV18 and TRBJ2-7; 7 nucleotides agree with TRBD1. After removal of 3 bases from V and 6 bases from J, the junction contained 2 bases not matched to a gene. The CDR3 consists of 12 residues. Germline loops: CDR1 KGHSH, CDR2 LQKENI.

The chain is built from TRBV5-8 and TRBJ1-2, with a tentative D call TRBD1 (5 bases). Germline V lookup: CDR1 SGHTS, CDR2 YDEGEE. The CDR3 runs 13 residues. Trimming stripped 0 bases from V and 10 bases from J, with 13 bases between. The CDR3: CASSLAGVLNYTF. The CDR3 DNA reads as TGTGCCAGCAGCTTGGCGGGGGTGCTGAACTACACCTTC.

The rearrangement joins TRBV18 to TRBJ1-1; maybe TRBD1 (5 bases). This CDR3 is built from 15 residues. With 3 bases removed from V and 4 bases from J, the gap between germline ends came to 15 bases. Germline V CDR1 and CDR2: KGHSH, LQKENI. This CDR3 reads CASSPAGPEGTEAFF. The CDR3 DNA is TGTGCCAGCTCACCGGCGGGACCAGAGGGCACTGAAGCTTTCTTT. Based on the CDR3 plus reference TRBV18 and TRBJ1-1, the full variable domain is NAGVMQNPRHLVRRRGQEARLRCSPMKGHSHVYWYRQLPEEGLKFMVYLQKENIIDESGMPKERFSAEFPKEGPSILRIQQVVRGDSAAYFCASSPAGPEGTEAFFGQGTRLTVV.

The V gene is TRBV19, the J gene TRBJ2-1, with 13 bases aligning to TRBD2. Germline trimming cut 10 bases from V and 9 bases from J; bases unmatched to any gene: 9. The CDR3 is 14 amino acids. Per germline, CDR1 LNHDA and CDR2 SQIVND (reference sequence). DNA for the CDR3: TGTGCCACTGGGACTAGCGGGATGAGGGGTGAGCAGTTCTTC. It codes for CATGTSGMRGEQFF.

The rearrangement links TRBV6-5 to TRBJ1-1; TRBD1 matches at 10 bases. The V and J ends lost 0 bases and 11 bases, in that order; junction bases with no gene match: 9. Per the germline V gene, CDR1 is MNHEY and CDR2 is SVGAGI. The CDR3 consists of 15 residues. The CDR3 reads CASSYSRQGAKGAFF. The CDR3 nucleotides read TGTGCCAGCAGTTACTCAAGACAGGGGGCGAAGGGGGCTTTCTTT.

The chain combines TRBV5-1 with TRBJ2-3, with D hard to call. Germline values: CDR1 SGHRS, CDR2 YFSETQ. This CDR3 has 13 residues. Trimming pared 6 bases from V and 4 bases from J, leaving 12 bases between. The CDR3 sequence is CASTILGPDTQYF. CDR3 DNA sequence: TGCGCCAGCACAATTCTGGGCCCAGATACGCAGTATTTT.

This chain joins TRBV19 and TRBJ1-2, with 7 bases identical to TRBD1. Germline V gives CDR1 LNHDA, CDR2 SQIVND (reference sequence). V shed 8 bases, J shed 8 bases, and the junction held 2 bases outside the gene matches. CDR3 size: 10 residues. The CDR3 DNA reads as TGTGCCAGTGAACAGGGGGGCTACACCTTC. Its translation is CASEQGGYTF.

V gene TRBV15 combines with J gene TRBJ2-7; perhaps TRBD2 as D (5 bases). The CDR3 covers 15 residues. Germline CDR1 and CDR2: LNHNV and YYDKDF (reference sequence). Trimming removed 0 bases at V and 1 base at J, with 10 bases between. The CDR3 DNA reads as TGTGCCACCAGCAGAGACGGCGGGCCTTCCTACGAGCAGTACTTC. It specifies CATSRDGGPSYEQYF. The full variable domain, with the rest looked up from reference TRBV15 and TRBJ2-7, is DAMVIQNPRYQVTQFGKPVTLSCSQTLNHNVMYWYQQKSSQAPKLLFHYYDKDFNNEADTPDNFQSRRPNTSFCFLDIRSPGLGDTAMYLCATSRDGGPSYEQYFGPGTRLTVT.

In nucleotides, the CDR3 is TGTGCCAGCAGTTTAGCGGGGGACAGGGGCGCGGGGTACTTC. This encodes CASSLAGDRGAGYF. The chain carries TRBV28 and TRBJ2-5; 10 positions match TRBD1. The CDR3 runs 14 residues. After removal of 2 bases from V and 13 bases from J, the junction contained 10 bases not matched to a gene. Germline CDR1 and CDR2: MDHEN and SYDVKM. The full variable domain, in which reference TRBV28 and TRBJ2-5 provide the parts outside the CDR3, is DVKVTQSSRYLVKRTGEKVFLECVQDMDHENMFWYRQDPGLGLRLIYFSYDVKMKEKGDIPEGYSVSREKKERFSLILESASTNQTSMYLCASSLAGDRGAGYFGPGTRLLVL.

V usage is TRBV10-3 and J usage is TRBJ2-3, with 11 bases that match TRBD2. V lost 0 bases and J lost 2; bases outside the gene matches: 4. This CDR3 has 17 amino acids. Germline CDR1 reads ENHRY; CDR2 reads SYGVKD. CDR3 amino acids: CAISESGTSGNTDTQYF. The CDR3 DNA follows: TGTGCCATCAGTGAGTCTGGGACTAGCGGTAACACAGATACGCAGTATTTT.

The chain joins TRBV6-4 to TRBJ2-7; 8 nucleotides match TRBD1. Looked up from germline, CDR1 is MRHNA and CDR2 is SNTAGT. The V gene end was trimmed by 3 bases and the J gene end by 2 bases; junction bases not matched to a gene: 3. The CDR3 has 14 amino acids. CDR3 nucleotides: TGTGCCAGCAGTGAAACAGGGGGACCCTACGAGCAGTACTTC. This sequence encodes CASSETGGPYEQYF.

This rearrangement joins TRBV27 to TRBJ2-1, with D perhaps TRBD1 (5 bases). Per the germline V gene, CDR1 is MNHEY and CDR2 is SMNVEV (reference sequence). CDR3 length: 15 residues. The V end lost 8 bases, the J end lost 0 bases, and 14 bases lay between the germline ends. The CDR3 loop is CASCRVPHSYNEQFF. Here the CDR3 DNA reads TGTGCCAGCTGCAGGGTACCCCACTCCTACAATGAGCAGTTCTTC.

CDR3 sequence reads: CATSPRTGASPLHF. CDR3 nucleotides: TGTGCCACCTCCCCCCGGACAGGGGCGTCACCCCTCCACTTT. The chain recombines TRBV19 with TRBJ1-6; 9 positions agree with TRBD1. Losses at the gene ends were 10 bases for V and 10 bases for J; bases not matched to a gene: 11. The CDR3 has 14 residues. Germline loops: CDR1 LNHDA, CDR2 SQIVND (reference sequence).